This T cell receptor (beta chain) was sequenced for a study of control samples from healthy donors and cancer patients. This clone has only a few counts. Generated by immunoSEQ multiplex PCR, the TCRdb table keeps only in-frame clones and is missing some. The sample comprises around 29,000 clones, 70% to 80% of which are singletons, and about 20% rests with the top ten. Germline CDR1 and CDR2: MDHEN and SYDVKM. This CDR3 has 12 amino acids. The material sequenced was PBMCs. The receptor comes from a man aged 60 to 75 with head and neck cancer. The rearrangement joins TRBV28 to TRBJ1-1; D gene uncertain. CDR3 region: CALTGMNTEAFF. Here the CDR3 DNA reads TGTGCTTTAACGGGTATGAACACTGAAGCTTTCTTT.